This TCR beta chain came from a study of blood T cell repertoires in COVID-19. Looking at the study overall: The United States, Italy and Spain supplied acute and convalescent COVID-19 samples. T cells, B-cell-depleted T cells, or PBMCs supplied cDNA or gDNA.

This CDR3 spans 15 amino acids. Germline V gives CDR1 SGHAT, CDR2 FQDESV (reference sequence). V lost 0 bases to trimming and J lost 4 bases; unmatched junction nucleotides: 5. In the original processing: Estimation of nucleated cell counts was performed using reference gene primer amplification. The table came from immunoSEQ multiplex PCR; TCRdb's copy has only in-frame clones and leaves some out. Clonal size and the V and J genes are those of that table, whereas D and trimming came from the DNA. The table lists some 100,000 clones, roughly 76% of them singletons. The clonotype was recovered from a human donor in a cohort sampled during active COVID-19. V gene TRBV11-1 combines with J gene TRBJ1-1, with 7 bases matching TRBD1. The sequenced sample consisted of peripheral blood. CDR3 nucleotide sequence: TGTGCCAGCAGCTTAGCACAGGGGCTCGGCACTGAAGCTTTCTTT. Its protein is CASSLAQGLGTEAFF.